This TCR beta chain was profiled in a study of blood T cell repertoires in COVID-19. The V end lost 6 bases, the J end lost 4 bases, and 13 bases lay between the germline ends. The CDR3 is 14 amino acids. CDR1 MNHNY and CDR2 SVGAGI come from the germline V gene (reference sequence). TCRdb's copy holds only in-frame clones and misses some; the assay was immunoSEQ multiplex PCR. Altogether about 99,000 clones are present, about 80% being singletons, with the ten largest covering 3.3%. J is TRBJ1-5 and V is TRBV6-6; tentative D call: TRBD1 (6 bases). The origin of this receptor is an elderly woman with active or convalescent COVID-19. The source material was peripheral blood. In nucleotides, the CDR3 is TGTGCCAGCAGACTGACAGGAGGAAATCAGCCCCAGCATTTT. Protein sequence: CASRLTGGNQPQHF.